The sequence of this T cell receptor beta chain was determined in a study of T cell repertoires in cytomegalovirus infection. Using its own MiXCR run on the reads, TCRdb lists one record per CDR3 protein. The sample shows just under 500,000 distinct CDR3 sequences, about 33% of them seen only once. The V end was cut by 3 bases, the J end by 5 bases, with 34 bases between. This CDR3 is 21 amino acids long. Germline assignment: CDR1 MNHEY and CDR2 SVGEGT. This clonotype showed up just a few times. The antigen remains undetermined. This rearrangement joins TRBV6-2 or TRBV6-3 to TRBJ2-5, with D possibly called TRBD1 or TRBD2 (6 bases each). The starting material was cultured PBMCs, obtained from culture after CMV antigen stimulation. This TCR derives from a human donor in good health (CMV status not recorded). Some clones in this sample may be carry-over from other donors' samples. CDR3 amino acids: CASSYGWGDINFGSVRETQYF. The CDR3 DNA reads TGTGCCAGCAGTTATGGATGGGGGGACATCAATTTCGGCTCGGTTCGGGAGACCCAGTACTTC.